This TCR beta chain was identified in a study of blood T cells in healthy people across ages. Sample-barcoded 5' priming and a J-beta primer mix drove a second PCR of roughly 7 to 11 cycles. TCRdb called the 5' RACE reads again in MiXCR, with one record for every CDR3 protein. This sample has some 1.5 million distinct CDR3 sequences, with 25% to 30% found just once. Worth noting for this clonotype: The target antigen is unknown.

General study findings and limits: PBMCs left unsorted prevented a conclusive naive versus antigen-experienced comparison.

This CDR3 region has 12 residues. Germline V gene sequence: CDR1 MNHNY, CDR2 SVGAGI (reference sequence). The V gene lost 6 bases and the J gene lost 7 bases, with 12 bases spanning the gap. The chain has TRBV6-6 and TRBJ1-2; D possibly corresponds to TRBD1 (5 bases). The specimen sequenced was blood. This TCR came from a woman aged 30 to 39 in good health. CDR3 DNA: TGTGCCAGCAGGCCCAGGGAGGTTGGCTACACCTTC. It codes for CASRPREVGYTF.